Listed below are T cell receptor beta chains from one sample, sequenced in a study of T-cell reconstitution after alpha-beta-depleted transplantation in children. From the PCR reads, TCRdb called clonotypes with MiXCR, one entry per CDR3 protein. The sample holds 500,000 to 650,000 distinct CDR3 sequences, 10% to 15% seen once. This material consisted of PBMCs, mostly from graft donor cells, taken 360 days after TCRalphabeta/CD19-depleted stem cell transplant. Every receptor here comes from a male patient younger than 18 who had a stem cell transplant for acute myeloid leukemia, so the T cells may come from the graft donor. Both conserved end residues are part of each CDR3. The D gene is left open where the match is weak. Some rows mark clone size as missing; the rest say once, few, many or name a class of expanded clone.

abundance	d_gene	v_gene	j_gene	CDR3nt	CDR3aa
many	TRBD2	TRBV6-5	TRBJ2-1	TGTGCCAGCCGACTAGCGGGAGGGCGGTACAATGAGCAGTTCTTC	CASRLAGGRYNEQFF
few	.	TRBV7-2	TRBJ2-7	TGTGCCAGCAGCTTAGCAAGAGGGGAGGCTACCTACGAGCAGTACTTC	CASSLARGEATYEQYF
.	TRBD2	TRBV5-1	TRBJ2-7	TGCGCCAGCAGCTTGTTTCTAGCGGGTCCCTACGAGCAGTACTTC	CASSLFLAGPYEQYF
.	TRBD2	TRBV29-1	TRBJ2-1	TGCAGCGTCGGGGGGACTAGCGGGTTGAGCTCCTACAATGAGCAGTTCTTC	CSVGGTSGLSSYNEQFF
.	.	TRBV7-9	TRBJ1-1	TGTGCCAGCAGCTTAAAGGTCGGGGCTTTCTTT	CASSLKVGAFF
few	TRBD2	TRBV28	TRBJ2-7	TGTGCCAGCAGTCCCGGGGGGACCGCCCAGTACGAGCAGTACTTC	CASSPGGTAQYEQYF
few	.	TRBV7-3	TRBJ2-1	TGTGCCAGCAGCCCAGCAGAGTCTGGTGAGCAGTTCTTC	CASSPAESGEQFF
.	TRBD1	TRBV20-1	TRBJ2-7	TGCAGTGCTAGCCTGGGACAGACGTTTCTGGGGATCGAGCAGTACTTC	CSASLGQTFLGIEQYF
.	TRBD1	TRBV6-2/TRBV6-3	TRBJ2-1	TGTGCCAGCAGTTTAGGGGGCTACGGGCAGTTCTTC	CASSLGGYGQFF
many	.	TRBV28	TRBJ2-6	TGTGCCAGCAGTTTATTGGTCCCCAGCTCTGGGGCCAACGTCCTGACTTTC	CASSLLVPSSGANVLTF
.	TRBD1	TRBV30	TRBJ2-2	TGTGCCTGGAGTGTTGGACAGGAGAACACCGGGGAGCTGTTTTTT	CAWSVGQENTGELFF
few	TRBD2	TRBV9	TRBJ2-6	TGTGCCAGCAGCGACCGACTAGCGGGATCTCCGGGGGCCAACGTCCTGACTTTC	CASSDRLAGSPGANVLTF
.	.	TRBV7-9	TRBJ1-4	TGTGCCAGCAGCTTAACCGGTGGCGAGGAAAAACTGTTTTTT	CASSLTGGEEKLFF
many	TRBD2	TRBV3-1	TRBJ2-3	TGTGCCAGCAGCCAACGGCGGGGGACTAGCGGGAGAGATACGCAGTATTTT	CASSQRRGTSGRDTQYF
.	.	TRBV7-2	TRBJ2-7	TGTGCCAGCAGCCGACCCAACACGTACGAGCAGTACTTC	CASSRPNTYEQYF
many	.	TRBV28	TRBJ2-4	TGTGCCAGCAGTTCCCAGGGGGGGGGAACCAAAAACATTCAGTACTTC	CASSSQGGGTKNIQYF
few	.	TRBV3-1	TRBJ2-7	TGTGCCAGCAGCCAAGATTGGAACAGAAACTCCTACGAGCAGTACTTC	CASSQDWNRNSYEQYF
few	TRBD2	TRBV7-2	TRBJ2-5	TGTGCCAGCAGCTTAGTAGCGGGAGGCAGGGAGACCCAGTACTTC	CASSLVAGGRETQYF
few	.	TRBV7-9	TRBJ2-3	TGTGCCAGCAGCTTAGAAGTTGGGTCAGATACGCAGTATTTT	CASSLEVGSDTQYF
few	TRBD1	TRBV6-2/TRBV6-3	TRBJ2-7	TGTGCCAGCAGAAACAGGGGCGGAGAGCAGTACTTC	CASRNRGGEQYF
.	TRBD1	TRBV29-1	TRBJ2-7	TGCAGCGTTGACATACACAGGCAAGGGGGCTACTACGAGCAGTACTTC	CSVDIHRQGGYYEQYF
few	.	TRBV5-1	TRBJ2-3	TGCGCCAGCAGCTTGGGACAGACTAGCACAGATACGCAGTATTTT	CASSLGQTSTDTQYF
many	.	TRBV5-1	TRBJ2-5	TGCGCCAGCAGCTTGGCCGGGCGGGACCAAGAGACCCAGTACTTC	CASSLAGRDQETQYF
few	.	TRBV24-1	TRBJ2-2	TGTGCCACCAGTGACCCCGGGCCTCGCACCGGGGAGCTGTTTTTT	CATSDPGPRTGELFF
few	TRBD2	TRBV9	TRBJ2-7	TGTGCCAGCAGCCCCTCCAGCGGGGCCTCCTACGAGCAGTACTTC	CASSPSSGASYEQYF
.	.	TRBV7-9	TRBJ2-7	TGTGCCAGCAGCTTAGACGGGACGCACCCCTCATTC	CASSLDGTHPSF
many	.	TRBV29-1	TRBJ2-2	TGCAGCGTTGATCCGAAGAACACCGGGGAGCTGTTTTTT	CSVDPKNTGELFF
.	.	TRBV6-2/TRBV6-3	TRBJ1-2	TGTGCCAGCAGTTATCAAGGGGAAAACTATGGCTACACCTTC	CASSYQGENYGYTF
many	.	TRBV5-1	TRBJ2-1	TGCGCCAGCAGCCCCATCAGCGGAAGCTCCTACAATGAGCAGTTCTTC	CASSPISGSSYNEQFF
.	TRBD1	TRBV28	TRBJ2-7	TGTGCCAGCAGACAGGGGGCGCGGGAGCAGTACTTC	CASRQGAREQYF
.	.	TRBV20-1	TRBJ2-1	TGCAGTGCAACCCCCTCCGTTGAGCAGTTCTTC	CSATPSVEQFF
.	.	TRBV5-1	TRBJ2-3	TGCGCCAGCAGCTTGTTGCAGCCAGCCACAGATACGCAGTATTTT	CASSLLQPATDTQYF
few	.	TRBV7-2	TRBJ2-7	TGTGCCAGCAGCTTAGTGGGGAGGAGAGAATACGAGCAGTACTTC	CASSLVGRREYEQYF
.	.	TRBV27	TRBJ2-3	TGTGCCAGCAGTTTAGTCGGGACACTCTCAGGCACAGATACGCAGTATTTT	CASSLVGTLSGTDTQYF
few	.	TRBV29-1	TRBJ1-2	TGCAGCTTGGGACCGACAGAACATGGCTACACCTTC	CSLGPTEHGYTF
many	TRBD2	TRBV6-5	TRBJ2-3	TGTGCCAGTTCAGTTGGGGGGACTAGGTCAGATACGCAGTATTTT	CASSVGGTRSDTQYF
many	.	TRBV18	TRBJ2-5	TGTGCCAGCTCACCCTTTTACCAAGAGACCCAGTACTTC	CASSPFYQETQYF
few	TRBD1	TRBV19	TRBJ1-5	TGTGCCAGTAGTATAGTTGGACAGGACAATCAGCCCCAGCATTTT	CASSIVGQDNQPQHF
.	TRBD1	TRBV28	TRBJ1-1	TGTGCCAGCAGGGGACAGGCGAACACTGAAGCTTTCTTT	CASRGQANTEAFF
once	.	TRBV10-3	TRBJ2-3	TGTGCCGCCGCAGACTCGGGGGGCACAGATACGCAGTATTTT	CAAADSGGTDTQYF
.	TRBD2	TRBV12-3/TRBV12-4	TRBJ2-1	TGTGCCAGCAGGGGGACGGGAGGAAATGAGCAGTTCTTC	CASRGTGGNEQFF
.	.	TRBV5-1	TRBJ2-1	TGCGCCAGCAGCGACCCCGTCGACCGGGTAGGCATCTATGAGCAGTTCTTC	CASSDPVDRVGIYEQFF
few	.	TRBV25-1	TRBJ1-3	TGTGCCAGCGGGGGTCTGGGCGAAGGAAACACCATATATTTT	CASGGLGEGNTIYF
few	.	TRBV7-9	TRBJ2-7	TGTGCCAGCAGCTTAGGGACTACCTCCTACGAGCAGTACTTC	CASSLGTTSYEQYF